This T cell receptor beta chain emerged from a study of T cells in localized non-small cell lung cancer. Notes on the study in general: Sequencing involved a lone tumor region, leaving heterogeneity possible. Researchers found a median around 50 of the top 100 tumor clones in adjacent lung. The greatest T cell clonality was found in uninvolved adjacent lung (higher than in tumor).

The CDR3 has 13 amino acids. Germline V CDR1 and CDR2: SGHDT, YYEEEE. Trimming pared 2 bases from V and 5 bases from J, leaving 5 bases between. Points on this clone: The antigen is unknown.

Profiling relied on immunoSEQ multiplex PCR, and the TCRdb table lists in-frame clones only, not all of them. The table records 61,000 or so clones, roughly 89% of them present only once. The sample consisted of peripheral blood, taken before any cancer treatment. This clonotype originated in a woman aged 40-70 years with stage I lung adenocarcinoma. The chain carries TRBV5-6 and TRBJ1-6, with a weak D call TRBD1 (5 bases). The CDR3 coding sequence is TGTGCCAGCAGCTTCAGGGATAATTCACCCCTCCACTTT. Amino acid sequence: CASSFRDNSPLHF.